Here is one T cell receptor (beta chain) with its context. Its antigen is unknown. MiXCR, run by TCRdb on the 5' RACE reads, gives a single entry per CDR3 protein. The sample includes roughly 70,000 distinct CDR3 sequences, about 17% of them seen just once. The ends were cut back, 4 bases at V and 4 bases at J, with 16 bases in the middle. Germline V gene data show CDR1 as SGHAT and CDR2 as FQNNGV. CDR3 length: 16 residues. The data are from a study of early T cells in non-severe SARS-CoV-2 infection. General study points: Anti-spike CD8 specificities were favored by VDJdb matching, whose results missed private and CD4 specificities.

The sequence was collected from an adult who was a healthcare worker with PCR-confirmed SARS-CoV-2 infection or an uninfected control (not recorded which). This chain links TRBV11-2 with TRBJ2-2, with D possibly being TRBD1 (6 bases). Specimen: whole blood, collected at baseline. The CDR3 nucleotides read TGTGCCAGCAGCTCCCCAGGGGCAGAAGGCACCGGGGAGCTGTTTTTT. Translated, it gives CASSSPGAEGTGELFF.